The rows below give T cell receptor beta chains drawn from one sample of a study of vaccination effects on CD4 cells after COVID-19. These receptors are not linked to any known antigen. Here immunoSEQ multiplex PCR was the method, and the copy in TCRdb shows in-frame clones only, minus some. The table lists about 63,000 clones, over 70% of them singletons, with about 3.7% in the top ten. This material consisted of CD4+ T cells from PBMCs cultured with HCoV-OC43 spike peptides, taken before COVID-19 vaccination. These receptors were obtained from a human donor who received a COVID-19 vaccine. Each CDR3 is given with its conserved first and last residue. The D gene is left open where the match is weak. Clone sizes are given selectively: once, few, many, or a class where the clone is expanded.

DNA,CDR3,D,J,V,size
TGTGCCAGCAGTGCCCAGGGATCCTACAATGAGCAGTTCTTC,CASSAQGSYNEQFF,.,TRBJ2-1,TRBV2,.
TGTGCCAGCAGTGATCGCCGGAAGCCCCAGCATTTT,CASSDRRKPQHF,.,TRBJ1-5,TRBV6-1,.
TGCGCCAGCTACTCCGGCAGGGGAGGTGAGTGGACCCAGTACTTC,CASYSGRGGEWTQYF,.,TRBJ2-5,TRBV5-1,.
TGTGCCAGCAGCTTGACAGGGGTCTCACCCCTCCACTTT,CASSLTGVSPLHF,TRBD1,TRBJ1-6,TRBV5-6,.
TGCGCCAGCAGCTTAGGCCCGCGGACAGGAGGGATATTGAACACTGAAGCTTTCTTT,CASSLGPRTGGILNTEAFF,TRBD1,TRBJ1-1,TRBV5-1,once
TGTGCCAGCAGTACAAGCTTTGAGCAGTTCTTC,CASSTSFEQFF,.,TRBJ2-1,TRBV2,.
TGTGCCAGCTCTTCTGGGGCTGGAAACACCATATATTTT,CASSSGAGNTIYF,.,TRBJ1-3,TRBV3-1/TRBV3-2,few
TGTGCCAGCGCGGGACTAGCGGGGGGCTACACAGATACGCAGTATTTT,CASAGLAGGYTDTQYF,TRBD2,TRBJ2-3,TRBV27,.
TGCGCCAGCAGCCATGACGACAGGGGAAACGAGCAGTTCTTC,CASSHDDRGNEQFF,TRBD1,TRBJ2-1,TRBV4-3,.
TGTGCCTGGAGGGGTGGCGGGGGGAGGGAGACCCAGTACTTC,CAWRGGGGRETQYF,TRBD2,TRBJ2-5,TRBV30,.
TGTGCCAGTACGAGGGGGTCCTCTGGAAACACCATATATTTT,CASTRGSSGNTIYF,.,TRBJ1-3,TRBV19,few
TGTGCCAGCAGCTTAGTGGGACAGACGTACAATGAGCAGTTCTTC,CASSLVGQTYNEQFF,TRBD1,TRBJ2-1,TRBV11-2,once
TGTGCCAGCAGCGGCAGTCTTTTCTTCGGGGAGCTGTTTTTT,CASSGSLFFGELFF,.,TRBJ2-2,TRBV6-4,.
TGTGCCAGCAGCTTATCGGGGGGGCTTCAGTATTTT,CASSLSGGLQYF,TRBD2,TRBJ2-3,TRBV5-5,.
TGTGCCAGCCCGGGGTTCGGCTACACCTTC,CASPGFGYTF,.,TRBJ1-2,TRBV6-4,.
TGTGCCAGCAGTTACACAGGGACAGGTTCTGGCTACACCTTC,CASSYTGTGSGYTF,TRBD1,TRBJ1-2,TRBV6-5,.
TGTGCCAGCAGCTTCGTCGACAGGGAGGAAGAGACCCAGTACTTC,CASSFVDREEETQYF,.,TRBJ2-5,TRBV7-9,.
TGTGCCAGCAGCTATATAGAGACCCAGTACTTC,CASSYIETQYF,.,TRBJ2-5,TRBV7-2,.
TGTGCCAGCAGTTTATACAGGAACACCGGGGAGCTGTTTTTT,CASSLYRNTGELFF,.,TRBJ2-2,TRBV6-6,.
TGTGCCAGCAGCCAGATAGCGGGGGGCGGGACCCAGTACTTC,CASSQIAGGGTQYF,TRBD2,TRBJ2-5,TRBV3-1/TRBV3-2,.
TGTGCCAGCATATCTCGGGGGTATAATTACAATGAGCAGTTCTTC,CASISRGYNYNEQFF,.,TRBJ2-1,TRBV28,.
TGTGCCAGCAGCTTAACGAGGGGGGGCGAAGCTTTCTTT,CASSLTRGGEAFF,.,TRBJ1-1,TRBV7-7,.
TGTGCCAGTAGTAACAGGGGTACCGGGGAGCTGTTTTTT,CASSNRGTGELFF,TRBD1,TRBJ2-2,TRBV19,.
TGTGCCAGCAGCCGGGACCCCTTTACAGGGAAAGCTTTCTTT,CASSRDPFTGKAFF,.,TRBJ1-1,TRBV6-5,.
TGTGCCAGTGCTTTTCGGCTGGGCTACAATGAGCAGTTCTTC,CASAFRLGYNEQFF,.,TRBJ2-1,TRBV11-1,.
TGTGCCATCAGTGAGTCGGGGGTGGGACAGGGGGACGCTTCACCCCTCCACTTT,CAISESGVGQGDASPLHF,TRBD1,TRBJ1-6,TRBV10-3,once
TGTGCCAGCAGCTTAGGCAATAATTCACCCCTCCACTTT,CASSLGNNSPLHF,.,TRBJ1-6,TRBV7-9,.
TGTGCCAGCTCACCCGGGACAGGGGGCAATGAGCAGTTCTTC,CASSPGTGGNEQFF,TRBD1,TRBJ2-1,TRBV18,once
TGCGCCAGCAGCTCCCGGGCCCAGGAGACCCAGTACTTC,CASSSRAQETQYF,.,TRBJ2-5,TRBV5-1,few
TGCGCCAGCAGCTTGCGGGCAGGGCAGGGCGAGACCCAGTACTTC,CASSLRAGQGETQYF,.,TRBJ2-5,TRBV5-1,.
TGCAGCGTTGACAGGGGGCACCAAGAGACCCAGTACTTC,CSVDRGHQETQYF,TRBD1,TRBJ2-5,TRBV29-1,once
TGTGCCAGCGGCGTATCACGCACAGATACGCAGTATTTT,CASGVSRTDTQYF,.,TRBJ2-3,TRBV7-2,.
TGTGCCAGCAGCCAAAGGCAGAGAAACACCATATATTTT,CASSQRQRNTIYF,.,TRBJ1-3,TRBV11-2,few
TGTGCCAGCCGTCGCAGGATCGGGCCCAATGAGCAGTTCTTC,CASRRRIGPNEQFF,.,TRBJ2-1,TRBV5-6,.
TGTGCCAGCAGACAGGGGGGGGATGGCTACACCTTC,CASRQGGDGYTF,TRBD1,TRBJ1-2,TRBV2,.
TGTGCCAGCAGCTTCAACGGAATACTCTCTGGAAACACCATATATTTT,CASSFNGILSGNTIYF,.,TRBJ1-3,TRBV7-9,.
TGCGCCAGCAGCTTGGCGGACAGTCGACAAGAGACCCAGTACTTC,CASSLADSRQETQYF,.,TRBJ2-5,TRBV5-1,.
TGTGCCAGCAGTTCGTACTATGGCTACACCTTC,CASSSYYGYTF,.,TRBJ1-2,TRBV5-6,.
TGTGCCAGCAGCTTAGCCCCCCTGAGGGGTTTGGGGGGCTACACCTTC,CASSLAPLRGLGGYTF,.,TRBJ1-2,TRBV11-2,.
TGTGCCACCAGCAGAAGCCCCGGGGAGACCCAGTACTTC,CATSRSPGETQYF,.,TRBJ2-5,TRBV15,.
TGTGCCAGCAGCTTCGACAGGGCGAGTTACTATGGCTACACCTTC,CASSFDRASYYGYTF,TRBD1,TRBJ1-2,TRBV28,.
TGTGCCAGCAGTGAGGGGCGGGGGGGCCTGTACAATGAGCAGTTCTTC,CASSEGRGGLYNEQFF,TRBD2,TRBJ2-1,TRBV6-4,.
TGTGCCTGGAGTATTAGCAGGGTTAGCTCTGGAAACACCATATATTTT,CAWSISRVSSGNTIYF,.,TRBJ1-3,TRBV30,.
TGCGCCAGCAGCGGGGGCCTAGGAGAAAAACTGTTTTTT,CASSGGLGEKLFF,.,TRBJ1-4,TRBV5-1,few
TGTGCCAGCAGCTTATTCAGGACAGGGGGCGCCGGGGAGCTGTTTTTT,CASSLFRTGGAGELFF,TRBD1,TRBJ2-2,TRBV7-3,.
TGTGCCAGCAGCCCCCGGAACACTGAAGCTTTCTTT,CASSPRNTEAFF,.,TRBJ1-1,TRBV12-3/TRBV12-4,.
TGCGCCAGCAGCCCGCGGACAGGGGTGTGGAATGAGCAGTTCTTC,CASSPRTGVWNEQFF,TRBD1,TRBJ2-1,TRBV5-1,few
TGTGCCAGCAGCTTAGCGGGGGTGGAGACCCAGTACTTC,CASSLAGVETQYF,.,TRBJ2-5,TRBV7-2,.
TGTGCCAGCAGGGACAGGGGGCGCACAGATACGCAGTATTTT,CASRDRGRTDTQYF,TRBD1,TRBJ2-3,TRBV7-3,.
TGCGCCAGCAGCTTGTCTGGGTGGAATTCACCCCTCCACTTT,CASSLSGWNSPLHF,.,TRBJ1-6,TRBV5-1,.
TGTGCCAGCAGTTCCAGGGCAGGGTTGGAAAAACTGTTTTTT,CASSSRAGLEKLFF,.,TRBJ1-4,TRBV6-5,few
TGCGCCAGCAGTGAGTCCCGCGCAGATACGCAGTATTTT,CASSESRADTQYF,.,TRBJ2-3,TRBV10-1,few
TGTGCCAGCAGCTTAGCGGGGGGGGCAGATACGCAGTATTTT,CASSLAGGADTQYF,TRBD2,TRBJ2-3,TRBV7-9,.